These T cell receptor beta chains were read from a single sample in a study of T-cell reconstitution after alpha-beta-depleted transplantation in children. In TCRdb, the PCR reads were re-called with MiXCR into one record per CDR3 protein. There are 490,000 or so distinct CDR3 sequences in the sample; under 15% occur only once, and roughly 5.4% lies in the top ten. Here the sequenced sample was PBMCs from the stem cell graft donor, taken from the stem cell graft. The receptors derive from a human donor who donated a stem cell graft to a child with combined immunodeficiency. Each CDR3 is given without its conserved first and last residue.

V gene	CDR3 protein
TRBV6-2/TRBV6-3	ASGLWGTGELF
TRBV7-2	ASSLWVQTVDEQY
TRBV9	ASSAGGGNTGELF
TRBV19	ASSIQGGSPFYEQY
TRBV20-1	SAETRPDTEAF
TRBV29-1	SVDKYGYT
TRBV30	AWSVAGKLF
TRBV9	ASSAGNEQF
TRBV10-3	AISGTSGGTDTQY
TRBV19	AISPGQGYEQY
TRBV7-9	ASSSLRAAAYYEQY
TRBV5-1	ASHRGQDTEAF
TRBV5-5	ASSLLINSPLH
TRBV5-6	ASSLLQNTGELF
TRBV9	ASSVGGASSYNSPLH
TRBV4-2	ASSQGEGEVETQY
TRBV10-3	AISESEGEQF
TRBV5-1	ASSLETSGRAGDTQY